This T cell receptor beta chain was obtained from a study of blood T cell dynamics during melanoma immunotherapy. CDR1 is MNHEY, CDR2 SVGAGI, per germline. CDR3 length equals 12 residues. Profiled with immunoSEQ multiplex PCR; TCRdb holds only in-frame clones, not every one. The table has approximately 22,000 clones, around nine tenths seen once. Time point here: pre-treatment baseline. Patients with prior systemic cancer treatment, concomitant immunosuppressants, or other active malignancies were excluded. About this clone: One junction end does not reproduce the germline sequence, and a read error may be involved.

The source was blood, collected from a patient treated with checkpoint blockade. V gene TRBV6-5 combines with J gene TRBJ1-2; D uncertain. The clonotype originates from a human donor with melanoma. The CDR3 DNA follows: TGTGCCAGCAGTTCCTCGACGGCAGGCTGCACCTTC. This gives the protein CASSSSTAGCTF.